This T cell receptor (beta chain) is drawn from a study of PD-L1 blockade in urothelial cancer. The overall study: Dosed intravenously at 1,200 mg every 3 weeks, atezolizumab was initiated by patients around 2014. When blood samples were assessed, the median T cell count was some 130,000. At 3 weeks (second dose) and 6 weeks after starting treatment, blood was analyzed.

Measured with immunoSEQ multiplex PCR; TCRdb has only the in-frame clones, and not every one. The repertoire holds 85,000 to 95,000 clones, with about 90% as singletons. Sample time point: pretreatment peripheral blood. Patients had locally advanced or metastatic urothelial carcinoma. The CDR3 sequence is 14 residues long. Between the trimmed V and J ends, which lost 2 bases and 5 bases, there was a span of 11 bases. Germline V gene sequence: CDR1 SNHLY, CDR2 FYNNEI. The source is a woman over 75 with urothelial cancer. The V call is TRBV2, the J call TRBJ2-3; D ambiguous. The material was PBMCs, obtained around atezolizumab (anti-PD-L1) treatment. The CDR3: CASSELAARDTQYF. The DNA of the CDR3 is TGTGCCAGCAGTGAACTGGCGGCCCGAGATACGCAGTATTTT.